This entry is about one T cell receptor beta chain. There is no known antigen for this receptor. No base qualities exist here, and no much larger clone lies one base off it. Per the publication, the time point label means: patch test 1, 2 weeks after DPC sensitization. The treatment or condition label of this sample denotes: therapeutic diphenylcyclopropenone sensitization with weekly scalp DPC. Blood at each patch-test visit was drawn before the patch test was applied. Patients were eligible if aged 18 to 70, diagnosed with alopecia and judged suitable for DPC therapy, and pregnant patients were excluded. Total RNA was extracted from unfractionated whole blood collected in Tempus Blood RNA tubes. To prepare the library, RACE was applied. Sequencer: NextSeq 500. Library preparation attached unique molecular identifiers to individual cDNA molecules for quantitative, reproducible TCR counting. For every blood RNA sample, sequencing covered both the TCR alpha and TCR beta chains. Concerning the study's data processing: The median number of TCRs per sample was around 96,000, ranging from roughly 20,000 to 690,600. The Decombinator software suite was used to annotate the V, J and CDR3 of the TCR reads. To make PS versus PT1 abundance plots, every sample was subsampled to the same number of TCRs (28,000). TCRs were defined as expanded if absent before sensitization and observed at least eight times at the 2-week time point. The public reads were reprocessed in TCRdb via fastp at Q25 and MiXCR, keeping in-frame beta chains. Entries are consolidated by CDR3 protein sequence, retaining the most common genes and DNA. In this record, the V and J calls reflect TCRdb's handling and not the investigators' own analysis. In all, the sample holds about 380,000 distinct CDR3 sequences, and approximately 5% of those were seen once. The ten largest clones represent 2% to 2.5% of the sample.

The data belong to a study of human T cells and chemical hapten exposure (dated by TCRdb to about 2021). For the study in its entirety: For sensitization, 2% DPC in acetone was applied to a roughly 2 cm by roughly 2 cm area of upper inner arm skin. This study followed changes in the peripheral blood TCR repertoire in vivo during primary and secondary sensitization of alopecia patients to the hapten diphenylcyclopropenone (DPC). Patient blood was sampled pre-sensitization (week 0) and at 2, 6 and about 24 weeks after DPC sensitization. Alopecia areata with under or over 50% scalp involvement, alopecia totalis and alopecia universalis were represented in the patient cohort, which was mostly female. Libraries were pooled for sequencing, and variation in per-sample TCR yields was attributed mainly to small differences in library volumes within the pool. Throughout the study period of roughly 24 weeks, patients also received therapeutic DPC doses to the scalp every week. Patch tests used Finn chambers with 0.01% DPC on the upper back, scored after 6 days by International Contact Dermatitis Research Group standards. For TCR sequencing, blood came from twenty-nine alopecia patients at anywhere from one to four time points (pre-sensitization, 2, 6 and 24 weeks). What the study reported, not specific to this receptor: Patch test score correlated positively with the number of PT1 expanded TCRs, reaching significance at thresholds 8, 16 and 32 but not at 4. Alopecia, a presumed autoimmune disease, was present in all patients, so the immune response of the patients might differ from that of healthy individuals. After repeated subsampling, changes were observed in the strength of the expansion versus patch-test correlation and in the threshold at which the correlation became significant. The number of TCRs above 1 in 1000 frequency did not change with DPC sensitization; there was no evidence of global repertoire structure alterations. Expanded TCRs formed significantly more large CDR3 similarity clusters than pre-sensitization or healthy control sets, consistent with antigen-driven responses.

The CDR1 and CDR2 encoded by the germline V gene are SNHLY and FYNNEI. The CDR3 measures 14 amino acids from cysteine to phenylalanine. The retained sequence is limited to the CDR3, 42 bases, with the frame set at the first base. Deletion took 6 bases off V and 7 bases off J, with a span of 16 bases between the germline ends. Source: whole blood, taken in connection with sensitization to the hapten diphenylcyclopropenone (DPC). The rearranged segments are TRBV2 and TRBJ2-1; the D gene could be either TRBD1 or TRBD2, each agreeing at 7 bases. This TCR was recovered from a woman between 50 and 59 years old with alopecia areata. Some clones in this sample may be carry-over from other donors' samples. The CDR3 reads CASRSGGGRNEQFF. The DNA is as follows: TGTGCCAGCAGGTCAGGGGGGGGCCGGAATGAGCAGTTCTTC.